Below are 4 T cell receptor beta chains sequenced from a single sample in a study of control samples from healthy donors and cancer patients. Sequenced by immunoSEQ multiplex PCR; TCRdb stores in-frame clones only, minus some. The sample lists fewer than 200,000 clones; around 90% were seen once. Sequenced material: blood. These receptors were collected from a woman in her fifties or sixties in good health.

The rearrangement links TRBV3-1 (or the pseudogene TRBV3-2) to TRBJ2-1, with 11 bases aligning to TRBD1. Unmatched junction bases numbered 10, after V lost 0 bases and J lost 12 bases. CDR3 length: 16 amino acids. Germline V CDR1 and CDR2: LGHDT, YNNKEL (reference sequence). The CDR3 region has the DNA TGTGCCAGCAGCCAAGATGGCGGACAGGGGGCGCGTGGGCAGTTCTTC. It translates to CASSQDGGQGARGQFF.

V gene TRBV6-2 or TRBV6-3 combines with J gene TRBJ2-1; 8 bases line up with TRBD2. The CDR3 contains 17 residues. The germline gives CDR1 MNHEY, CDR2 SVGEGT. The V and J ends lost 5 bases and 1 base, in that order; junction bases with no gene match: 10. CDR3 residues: CASSKRPGGASYNEQFF. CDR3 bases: TGTGCCAGCAGTAAACGACCCGGGGGGGCGTCCTACAATGAGCAGTTCTTC.

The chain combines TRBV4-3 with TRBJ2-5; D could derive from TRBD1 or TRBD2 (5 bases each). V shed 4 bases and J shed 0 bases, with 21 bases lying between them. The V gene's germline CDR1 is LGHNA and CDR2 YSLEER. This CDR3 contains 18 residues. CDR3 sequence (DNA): TGCGCCAGCAGCCCCCAATTGCCAGCGGACACTTACCAAGAGACCCAGTACTTC. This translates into CASSPQLPADTYQETQYF.

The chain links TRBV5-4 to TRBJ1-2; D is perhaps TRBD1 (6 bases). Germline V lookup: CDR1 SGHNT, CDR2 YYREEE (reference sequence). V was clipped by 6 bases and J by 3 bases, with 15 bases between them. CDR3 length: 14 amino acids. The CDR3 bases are TGTGCCAGCACCGAGGGGGGAGTCTACTATGGCTACACCTTC. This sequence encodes CASTEGGVYYGYTF. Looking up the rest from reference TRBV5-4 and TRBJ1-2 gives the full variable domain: ETGVTQSPTHLIKTRGQQVTLRCSSQSGHNTVSWYQQALGQGPQFIFQYYREEENGRGNFPPRFSGLQFPNYSSELNVNALELDDSALYLCASTEGGVYYGYTFGSGTRLTVV.